This T cell receptor (beta chain) is drawn from a study of blood T cell repertoires in COVID-19. About the study: Material from acute and convalescent COVID-19 was sourced from the United States, Italy and Spain. From T cells, B-cell-depleted T cells, or PBMCs came the material, which was cDNA or gDNA.

The table came from immunoSEQ multiplex PCR; TCRdb's copy has only in-frame clones and leaves some out. The sample lists 160,000 or so clones, more than 75% occurring once. The sequence was obtained from a man aged 35-49 years with acute or convalescent COVID-19. The sample was peripheral blood.

The CDR3 region is CASRGQAGKTYEQYF. The CDR3 bases are TGTGCCAGCAGGGGCCAGGCAGGGAAAACCTACGAGCAGTACTTC. V is TRBV21-1 and J is TRBJ2-7; the table's D call, TRBD1, was not checked against the DNA. TRBV21-1 is a recognized pseudogene. CDR3 size: 15 residues.